This TCR beta chain was captured in a study of blood T cell repertoires in COVID-19. Overall study context: Acute and convalescent COVID-19 specimens originated in the United States, Italy and Spain.

Germline CDR1 reads SGHTA; CDR2 reads FQGTGA. The CDR3 totals 13 residues. V lost 3 bases to trimming and J lost 8 bases; unmatched junction nucleotides: 4. Authors' analysis steps: Scientists estimated how many nucleated cells there were by amplifying reference gene primers. Profiled with immunoSEQ multiplex PCR; TCRdb holds only in-frame clones, not every one. That table gives V, J and clone size, and the DNA gave D and trimming. The sample has 120,000 or so clones, about 72% seen once. This clonotype was obtained from a woman aged 60-75 years with acute or convalescent COVID-19. The specimen was peripheral blood. The rearrangement links TRBV7-3 to TRBJ2-1, with 7 bases matching TRBD2. In DNA form, the CDR3 reads TGTGCCAGCAGCTTGACTAGCTTAGATGAGCAGTTCTTC. Translated: CASSLTSLDEQFF.